A single sample gave rise to the 2 T cell receptor beta chains below, sequenced in a study of control samples from healthy donors and cancer patients. The data were produced by immunoSEQ multiplex PCR, yet TCRdb's version contains in-frame clones alone and is incomplete. The sample gives 150,000 or so clones, 80% to 90% of which show up once; around 12% is in the top ten. Material for sequencing was blood. All receptors come from a man aged 30 to 45 in good health.

The V and J genes are TRBV2 and TRBJ2-5; the D gene is possibly TRBD1 (6 bases). V lost 6 bases to trimming and J lost 4 bases, with 21 bases between them. The CDR3 loop spans 16 amino acids. Germline V gives CDR1 SNHLY, CDR2 FYNNEI. The CDR3 protein is CASSPLGGEIRETQYF. Here the CDR3 DNA reads TGTGCCAGCAGCCCTTTAGGGGGAGAAATACGAGAGACCCAGTACTTC.

This clone appeared a single time. The chain has TRBV12-3 or TRBV12-4 and TRBJ1-2, with D unclear. There are 13 residues in the CDR3. V was pared by 6 bases and J by 8 bases, with 16 bases between. The CDR3 is CASSAREAGGYTF. In DNA, the CDR3 is TGTGCCAGCAGCGCTCGGGAGGCGGGAGGCTACACCTTC.